This record covers a single TCR beta chain. Deep-level settings were used for running the assay. Using immunoSEQ multiplex PCR, the repertoire was profiled, and TCRdb retains in-frame clones only, with some absent. The sample consists of 1.5 million to 2.5 million clones, roughly 95% of them appearing once. The data were taken from a study of shared clonotypes between healthy human individuals. Study as a whole: Per donor, three plates held CD4 naive cells, three held CD4 memory, two held CD8 naive and one held CD8 memory.

Naive CD8 cells, CD45RO-negative and positively selected for CCR7, excluded terminally differentiated effector memory CD45RA+ cells. The CDR3 is 15 residues long. Trimming took 0 bases from V and 8 from J, leaving 13 bases between them. CDR1 is SGHAT and CDR2 is FQNNGV in the germline V gene. The specimen sequenced was naive CD8+ T cells sorted from blood. The genes are TRBV11-2 and TRBJ1-4; possible D gene TRBD1, 5 bases. This clonotype was obtained from a man aged 18 to 29 in good health. The CDR3 DNA reads TGTGCCAGCAGCTTAGACGCGCAGGGAGTGGAAAAACTGTTTTTT. Translation gives CASSLDAQGVEKLFF. The full variable domain, in which reference TRBV11-2 and TRBJ1-4 provide the parts outside the CDR3, is EAGVAQSPRYKIIEKRQSVAFWCNPISGHATLYWYQQILGQGPKLLIQFQNNGVVDDSQLPKDRFSAERLKGVDSTLKIQPAKLEDSAVYLCASSLDAQGVEKLFFGSGTQLSVL.